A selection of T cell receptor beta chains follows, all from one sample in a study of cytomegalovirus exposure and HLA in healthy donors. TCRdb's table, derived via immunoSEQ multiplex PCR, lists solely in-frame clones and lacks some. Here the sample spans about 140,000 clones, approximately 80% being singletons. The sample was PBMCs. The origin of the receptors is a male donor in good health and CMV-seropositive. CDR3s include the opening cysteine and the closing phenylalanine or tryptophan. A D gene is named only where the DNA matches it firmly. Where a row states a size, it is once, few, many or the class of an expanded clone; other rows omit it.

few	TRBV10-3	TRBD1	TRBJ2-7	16	TGTGCCATCAGTGAGTCGAAGGCAGGGGGCGTCAACGAGCAGTACTTC	CAISESKAGGVNEQYF
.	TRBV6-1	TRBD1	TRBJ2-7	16	TGTGCCAGCAGTGAAGCATTAGGGACAGGTGGCTACGAGCAGTACTTC	CASSEALGTGGYEQYF
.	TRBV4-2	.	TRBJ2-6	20	TGTGCCAGCAGCCAAGGTTCTATGTTTCAGGGGTTCCCTGGGGCCAACGTCCTGACTTTC	CASSQGSMFQGFPGANVLTF
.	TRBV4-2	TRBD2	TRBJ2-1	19	TGTGCCAGCAGCCAAGATCAGACTAGCGGGGGCATTCCTTACAATGAGCAGTTCTTC	CASSQDQTSGGIPYNEQFF
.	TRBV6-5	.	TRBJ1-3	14	TGTGCCAGCAGACCAATGGGAGCTGGAAACACCATATATTTT	CASRPMGAGNTIYF
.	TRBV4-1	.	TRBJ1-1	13	TGCGCCAGCAGGGGTGCTTCCTCAGCGAAGGCTTTCTTT	CASRGASSAKAFF
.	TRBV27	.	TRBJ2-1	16	TGTGCCAGCAGTTTGACGGTGGGGGGAGCCTACAATGAGCAGTTCTTC	CASSLTVGGAYNEQFF
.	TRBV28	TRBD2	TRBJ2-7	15	TGTGCCAGCAGTTCGGGACTAGCGGGTAGGAACGAGCAGTACTTC	CASSSGLAGRNEQYF
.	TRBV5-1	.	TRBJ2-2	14	TGCGCCAGCAGCTTTAGTCCGAACACCGGGGAGCTGTTTTTT	CASSFSPNTGELFF
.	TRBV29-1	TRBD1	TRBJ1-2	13	TGCAGCGTTGATGAAGGGGGCAGCTATGGCTACACCTTC	CSVDEGGSYGYTF
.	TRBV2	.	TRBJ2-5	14	TGTGCCAGCAGTAAACGACAGATTCAAGAGACCCAGTACTTC	CASSKRQIQETQYF
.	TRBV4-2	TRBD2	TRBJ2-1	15	TGTGCCAGCAGCCAACTAGCGGGATCCTACAATGAGCAGTTCTTC	CASSQLAGSYNEQFF
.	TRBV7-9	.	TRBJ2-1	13	TGTGCCAGCAGCTTAGACCTGGCTGCTGTGCAGTTCTTC	CASSLDLAAVQFF
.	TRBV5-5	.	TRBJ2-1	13	TGTGCCAGCAGCCAGTGGACAGACAATGAGCAGTTCTTC	CASSQWTDNEQFF
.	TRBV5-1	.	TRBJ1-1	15	TGCGCCAGCAACTGTGTCTGGCAAGAGGGCACTGAAGCTTTCTTT	CASNCVWQEGTEAFF
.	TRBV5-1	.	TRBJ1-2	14	TGCGCCAGCAGCTTGGACCTAGCAGGGGAAGGCTACACCTTC	CASSLDLAGEGYTF
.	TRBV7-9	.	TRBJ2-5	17	TGTGCCAGCAGCTCCCCCCGCAGGGCCGTCTCCGGAGAGACCCAGTACTTC	CASSSPRRAVSGETQYF
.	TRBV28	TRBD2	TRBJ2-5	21	TGTGCCAGCAGTTTATGTATCGGGACTAGCGGGAGATTTGGGCATGGAGAGACCCAGTACTTC	CASSLCIGTSGRFGHGETQYF
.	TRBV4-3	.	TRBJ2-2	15	TGCGCCAGCAGCCCTCAGATGGGGGGGCTGGGGGAGCTGTTTTTT	CASSPQMGGLGELFF
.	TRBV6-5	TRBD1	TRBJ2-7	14	TGTGCCAGCAGACGGACAGGGTCCGCCTACGAGCAGTACTTC	CASRRTGSAYEQYF
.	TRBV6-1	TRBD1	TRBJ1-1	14	TGTGCCAGCAGGAATACAGGGGCTAACACTGAAGCTTTCTTT	CASRNTGANTEAFF
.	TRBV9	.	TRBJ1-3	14	TGTGCCAGCAGCGTAGGAATCGGGGGAAACACCATATATTTT	CASSVGIGGNTIYF
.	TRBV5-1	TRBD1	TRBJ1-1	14	TGCGCCAGCAGCCCGGGACAGGGGGGCACTGAAGCTTTCTTT	CASSPGQGGTEAFF
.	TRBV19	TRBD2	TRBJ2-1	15	TGTGCCAGTAGTAACGGGCTAGCGGGAATCTATGAGCAGTTCTTC	CASSNGLAGIYEQFF
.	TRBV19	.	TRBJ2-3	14	TGTGCCAGTAGTATGAGGAGAAGCACAGATACGCAGTATTTT	CASSMRRSTDTQYF
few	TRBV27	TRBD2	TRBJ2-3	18	TGTGCCAGCGGATCCGGGACTAGCGGGTTTACTAGCACAGATACGCAGTATTTT	CASGSGTSGFTSTDTQYF
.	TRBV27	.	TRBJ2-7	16	TGTGCCAGCAGTTTATCGGGGGGGCCTCCCTCCTACGAGCAGTACTTC	CASSLSGGPPSYEQYF
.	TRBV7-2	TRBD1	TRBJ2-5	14	TGTGCCAGCAGCTCTGGGACAGACCAAGAGACCCAGTACTTC	CASSSGTDQETQYF
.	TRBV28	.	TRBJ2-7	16	TGTGCCAGCAGTTTAGGGCTAGCGGACAGCTCCTACGAGCAGTACTTC	CASSLGLADSSYEQYF
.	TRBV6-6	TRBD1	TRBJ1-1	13	TGTGCCTCCCGGACAGGGCAGAACACTGAAGCTTTCTTT	CASRTGQNTEAFF
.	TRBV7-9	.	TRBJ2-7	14	TGTGCCAGCAGCTTAGCGGAGGCCGACTACGAGCAGTACTTC	CASSLAEADYEQYF
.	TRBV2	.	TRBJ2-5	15	TGTGCCAGCAGTGACTTGAGACATCCACAAGAGACCCAGTACTTC	CASSDLRHPQETQYF
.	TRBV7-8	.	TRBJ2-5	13	TGTGCCAGCAGCTTCGGACAGCAAGAGACCCAGTACTTC	CASSFGQQETQYF
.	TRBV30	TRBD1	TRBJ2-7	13	TGTGCCTGGAGTGTTGACAGGGGGGCCGAGCAGTACTTC	CAWSVDRGAEQYF
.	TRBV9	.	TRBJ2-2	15	TGTGCCAGCAGCCCCGGGAGTCAGAACACCGGGGAGCTGTTTTTT	CASSPGSQNTGELFF
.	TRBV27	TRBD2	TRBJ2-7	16	TGTGCCAGCAGGTTCTTGGGAGCGGGGGGACCTTACGAGCAGTACTTC	CASRFLGAGGPYEQYF
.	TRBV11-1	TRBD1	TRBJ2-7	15	TGTGCCAGCAGCTACCCTGGGACAGGGATATACGAGCAGTACTTC	CASSYPGTGIYEQYF
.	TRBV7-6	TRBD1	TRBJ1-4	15	TGTGCCAGCAGCTTAGAAACAGGGGGCGATGAAAAACTGTTTTTT	CASSLETGGDEKLFF
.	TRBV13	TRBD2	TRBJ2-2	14	TGTGCCAGCGAGCTAGCGGGGGACACCGGGGAGCTGTTTTTT	CASELAGDTGELFF
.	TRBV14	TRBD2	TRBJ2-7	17	TGTGCCAGCAGCCAAGAAAGACTAGCGGGTTCCTCCTACGAGCAGTACTTC	CASSQERLAGSSYEQYF
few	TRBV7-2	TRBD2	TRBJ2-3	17	TGTGCCAGCAGCTTGGTGGGGATTAGCGGGAGGGTTGATACGCAGTATTTT	CASSLVGISGRVDTQYF